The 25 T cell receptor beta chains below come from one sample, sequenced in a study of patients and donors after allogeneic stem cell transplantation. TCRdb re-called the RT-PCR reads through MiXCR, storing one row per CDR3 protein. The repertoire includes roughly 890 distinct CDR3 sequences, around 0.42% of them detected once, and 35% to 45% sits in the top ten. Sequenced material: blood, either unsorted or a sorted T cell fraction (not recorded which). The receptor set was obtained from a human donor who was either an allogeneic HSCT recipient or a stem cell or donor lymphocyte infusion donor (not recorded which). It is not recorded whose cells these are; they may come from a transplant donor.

The CDR3 region is CASSTPGQGGETQYF. The CDR3 region has the DNA TGTGCCAGCAGCACTCCGGGACAGGGAGGGGAGACCCAGTACTTC. The V and J genes are TRBV13 and TRBJ2-5, with 9 bases fitting TRBD1. This CDR3 is 15 amino acids long. Trimming at V came to 5 bases and at J to 5 bases, leaving 9 bases not matched to a gene. Germline CDR1 is PRHDT and CDR2 is FYEKMQ (reference sequence).

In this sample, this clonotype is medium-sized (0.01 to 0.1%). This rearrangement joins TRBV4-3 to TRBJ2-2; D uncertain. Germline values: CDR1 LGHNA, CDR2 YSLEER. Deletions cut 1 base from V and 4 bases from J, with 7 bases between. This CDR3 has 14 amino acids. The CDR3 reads CASSQGLSTGELFF. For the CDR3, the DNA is TGCGCCAGCAGCCAAGGCCTGTCCACCGGGGAGCTGTTTTTT.

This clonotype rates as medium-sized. The CDR3 loop reads CASSQDPLGGANEQFF. In DNA, the CDR3 is TGCGCCAGCAGCCAAGACCCCTTGGGGGGCGCGAATGAGCAGTTCTTC. V and J are TRBV4-3 and TRBJ2-1; D tentatively reads TRBD1 or TRBD2 (6 bases each). Germline CDR1 reads LGHNA; CDR2 reads YSLEER. The CDR3 is 16 amino acids. The V gene lost 0 bases and the J gene lost 7 bases, with 16 bases spanning the gap.

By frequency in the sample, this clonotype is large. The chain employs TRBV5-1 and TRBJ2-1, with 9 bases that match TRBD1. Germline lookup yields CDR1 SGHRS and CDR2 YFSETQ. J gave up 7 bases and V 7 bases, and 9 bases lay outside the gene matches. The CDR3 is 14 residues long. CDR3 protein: CASDPDRGGNEQFF. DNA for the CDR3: TGCGCCAGCGACCCGGACAGGGGCGGGAATGAGCAGTTCTTC.

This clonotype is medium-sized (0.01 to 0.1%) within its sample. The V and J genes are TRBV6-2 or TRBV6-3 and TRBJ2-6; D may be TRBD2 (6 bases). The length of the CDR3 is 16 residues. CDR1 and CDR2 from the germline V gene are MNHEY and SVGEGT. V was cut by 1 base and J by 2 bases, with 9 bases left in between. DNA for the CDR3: TGTGCCAGCAGTTACTGGGGGGAACCTGGGGCCAACGTCCTGACTTTC. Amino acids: CASSYWGEPGANVLTF.

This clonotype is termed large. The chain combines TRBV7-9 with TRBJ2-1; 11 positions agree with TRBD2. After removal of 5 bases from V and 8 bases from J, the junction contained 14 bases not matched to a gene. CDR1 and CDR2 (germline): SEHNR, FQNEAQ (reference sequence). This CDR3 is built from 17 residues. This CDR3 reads CASSPPRGTSGSHEQFF. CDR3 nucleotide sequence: TGTGCCAGCAGCCCCCCCCGAGGAACTAGCGGGAGCCATGAGCAGTTCTTC.

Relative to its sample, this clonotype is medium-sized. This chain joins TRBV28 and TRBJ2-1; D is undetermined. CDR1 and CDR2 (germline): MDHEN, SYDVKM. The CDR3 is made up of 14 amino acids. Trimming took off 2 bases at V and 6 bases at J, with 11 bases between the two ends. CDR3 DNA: TGTGCCAGCAGTTTAATGGGCACGAGCAATGAGCAGTTCTTC. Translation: CASSLMGTSNEQFF. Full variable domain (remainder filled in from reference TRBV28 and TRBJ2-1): DVKVTQSSRYLVKRTGEKVFLECVQDMDHENMFWYRQDPGLGLRLIYFSYDVKMKEKGDIPEGYSVSREKKERFSLILESASTNQTSMYLCASSLMGTSNEQFFGPGTRLTVL.

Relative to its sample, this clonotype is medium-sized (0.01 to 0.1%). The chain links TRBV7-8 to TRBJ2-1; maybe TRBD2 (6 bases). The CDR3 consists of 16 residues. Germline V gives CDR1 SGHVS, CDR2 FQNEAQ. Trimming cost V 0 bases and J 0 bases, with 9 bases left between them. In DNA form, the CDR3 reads TGTGCCAGCAGCTTAGCCGGGGGTGGCTCCTACAATGAGCAGTTCTTC. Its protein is CASSLAGGGSYNEQFF.

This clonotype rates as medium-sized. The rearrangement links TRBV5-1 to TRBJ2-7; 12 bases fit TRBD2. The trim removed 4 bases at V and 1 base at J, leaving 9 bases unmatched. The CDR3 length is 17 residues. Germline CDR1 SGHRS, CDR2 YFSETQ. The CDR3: CASSPGLAGVGSYEQYF. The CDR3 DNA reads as TGCGCCAGCAGCCCGGGACTAGCGGGTGTAGGTTCCTACGAGCAGTACTTC.

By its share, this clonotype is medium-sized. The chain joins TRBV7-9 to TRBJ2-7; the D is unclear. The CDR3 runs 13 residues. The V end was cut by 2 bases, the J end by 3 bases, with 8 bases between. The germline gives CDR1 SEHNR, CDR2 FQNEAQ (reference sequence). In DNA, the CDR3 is TGTGCCAGCAGCTTACCAGGCAGCTACGAGCAGTACTTC. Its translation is CASSLPGSYEQYF.

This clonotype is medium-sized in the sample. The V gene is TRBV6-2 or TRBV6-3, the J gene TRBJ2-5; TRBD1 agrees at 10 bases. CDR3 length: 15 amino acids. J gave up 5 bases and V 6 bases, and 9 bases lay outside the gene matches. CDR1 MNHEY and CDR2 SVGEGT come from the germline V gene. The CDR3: CASSPGTGDLETQYF. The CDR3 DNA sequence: TGTGCCAGCAGCCCCGGGACAGGGGATTTGGAGACCCAGTACTTC.

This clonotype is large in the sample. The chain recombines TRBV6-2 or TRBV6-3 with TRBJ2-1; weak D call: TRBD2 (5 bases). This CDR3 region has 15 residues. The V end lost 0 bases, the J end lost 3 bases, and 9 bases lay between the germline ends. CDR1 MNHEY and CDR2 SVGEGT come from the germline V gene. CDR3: CASSYSYEGYNEQFF. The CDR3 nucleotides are TGTGCCAGCAGTTACTCTTACGAGGGCTACAATGAGCAGTTCTTC.

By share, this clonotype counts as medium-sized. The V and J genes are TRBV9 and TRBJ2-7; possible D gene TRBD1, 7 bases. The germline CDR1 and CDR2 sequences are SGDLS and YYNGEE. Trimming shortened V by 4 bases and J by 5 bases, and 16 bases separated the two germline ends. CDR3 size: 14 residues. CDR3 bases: TGTGCCAGCAGCCAGGGGGGAGCGGCAAACGAGCAGTACTTC. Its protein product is CASSQGGAANEQYF.

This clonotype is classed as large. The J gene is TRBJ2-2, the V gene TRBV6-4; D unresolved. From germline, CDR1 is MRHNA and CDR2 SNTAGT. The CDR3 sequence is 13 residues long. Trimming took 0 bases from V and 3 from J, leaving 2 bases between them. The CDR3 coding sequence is TGTGCCAGCAGTGACTCGGACACCGGGGAGCTGTTTTTT. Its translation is CASSDSDTGELFF.

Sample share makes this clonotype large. This chain's CDR3 is CSAASGSRIGNEQFF. CDR3 nucleotide sequence: TGCAGTGCCGCGAGCGGGAGCCGGATTGGGAATGAGCAGTTCTTC. The J gene is TRBJ2-1, the V gene TRBV20-1; 8 positions agree with TRBD2. V lost 6 bases, J lost 7 bases, and 14 bases stayed unmatched. This CDR3 has 15 amino acids. The germline gives CDR1 DFQATT, CDR2 SNEGSKA (reference sequence).

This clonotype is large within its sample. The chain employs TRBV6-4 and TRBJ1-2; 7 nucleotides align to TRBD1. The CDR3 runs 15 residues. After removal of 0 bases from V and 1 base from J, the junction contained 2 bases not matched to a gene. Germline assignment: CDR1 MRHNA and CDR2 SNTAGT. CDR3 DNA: TGTGCCAGCAGTGACTCCGGGGACAGTAACTATGGCTACACCTTC. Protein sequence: CASSDSGDSNYGYTF.

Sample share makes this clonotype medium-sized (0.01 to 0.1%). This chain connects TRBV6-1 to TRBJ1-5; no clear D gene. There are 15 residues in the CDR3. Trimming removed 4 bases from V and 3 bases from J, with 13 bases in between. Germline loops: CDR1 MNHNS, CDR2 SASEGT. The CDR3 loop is CASSVSAENNQPQHF. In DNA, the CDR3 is TGTGCCAGCAGTGTGTCCGCAGAGAACAATCAGCCCCAGCATTTT.

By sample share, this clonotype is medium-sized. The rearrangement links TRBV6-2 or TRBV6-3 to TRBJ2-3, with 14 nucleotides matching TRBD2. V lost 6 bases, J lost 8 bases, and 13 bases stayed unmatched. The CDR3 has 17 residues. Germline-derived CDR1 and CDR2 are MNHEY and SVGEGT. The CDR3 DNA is TGTGCCAGCAGCCCCCGACTAGCGGGAGGGATCGTGGCTACGCAGTATTTT. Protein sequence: CASSPRLAGGIVATQYF.

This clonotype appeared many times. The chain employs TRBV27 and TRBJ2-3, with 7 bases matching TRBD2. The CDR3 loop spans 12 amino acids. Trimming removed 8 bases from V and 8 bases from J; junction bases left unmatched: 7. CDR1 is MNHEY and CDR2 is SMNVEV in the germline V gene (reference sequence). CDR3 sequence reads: CASWGGDRTQYF. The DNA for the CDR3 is TGTGCCAGCTGGGGAGGGGATCGTACGCAGTATTTT.

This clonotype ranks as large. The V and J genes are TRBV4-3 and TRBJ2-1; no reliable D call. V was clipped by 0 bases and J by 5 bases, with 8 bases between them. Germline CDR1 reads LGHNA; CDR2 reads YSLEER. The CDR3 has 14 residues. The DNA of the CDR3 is TGCGCCAGCAGCCAAGATAGTTATGACAATGAGCAGTTCTTC. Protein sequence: CASSQDSYDNEQFF.

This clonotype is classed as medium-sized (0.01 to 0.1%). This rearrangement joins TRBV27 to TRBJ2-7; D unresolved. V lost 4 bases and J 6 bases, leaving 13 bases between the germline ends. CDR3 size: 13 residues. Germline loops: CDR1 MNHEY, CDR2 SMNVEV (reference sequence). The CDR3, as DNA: TGTGCCAGCAGTTGGACGGTTGCAGGCGAGCAGTACTTC. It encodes CASSWTVAGEQYF.

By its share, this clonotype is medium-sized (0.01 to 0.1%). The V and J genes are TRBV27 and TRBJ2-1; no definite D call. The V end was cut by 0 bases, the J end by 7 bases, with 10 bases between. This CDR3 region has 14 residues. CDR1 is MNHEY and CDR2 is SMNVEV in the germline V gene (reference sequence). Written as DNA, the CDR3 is TGTGCCAGCAGTTTATCAGGGCTCGCAAATGAGCAGTTCTTC. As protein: CASSLSGLANEQFF.

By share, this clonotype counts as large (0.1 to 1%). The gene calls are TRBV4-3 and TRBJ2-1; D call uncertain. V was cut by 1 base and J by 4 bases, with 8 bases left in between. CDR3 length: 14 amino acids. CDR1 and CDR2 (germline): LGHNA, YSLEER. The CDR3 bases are TGCGCCAGCAGCCAAGGGCAAGTGTACAATGAGCAGTTCTTC. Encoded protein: CASSQGQVYNEQFF.

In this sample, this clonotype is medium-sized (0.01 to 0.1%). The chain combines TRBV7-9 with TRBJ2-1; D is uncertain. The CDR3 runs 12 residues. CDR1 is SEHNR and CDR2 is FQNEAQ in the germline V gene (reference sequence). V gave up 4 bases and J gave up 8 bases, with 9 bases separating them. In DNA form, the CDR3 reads TGTGCCAGCAGCTCGGGTTACGATGAGCAGTTCTTC. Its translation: CASSSGYDEQFF.

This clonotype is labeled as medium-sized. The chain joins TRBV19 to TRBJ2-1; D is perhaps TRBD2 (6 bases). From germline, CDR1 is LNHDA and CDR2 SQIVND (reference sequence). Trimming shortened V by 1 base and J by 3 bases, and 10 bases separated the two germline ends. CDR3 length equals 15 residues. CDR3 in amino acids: CASSIGSGNYNEQFF. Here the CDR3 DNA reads TGTGCCAGTAGTATAGGTAGCGGAAACTACAATGAGCAGTTCTTC.